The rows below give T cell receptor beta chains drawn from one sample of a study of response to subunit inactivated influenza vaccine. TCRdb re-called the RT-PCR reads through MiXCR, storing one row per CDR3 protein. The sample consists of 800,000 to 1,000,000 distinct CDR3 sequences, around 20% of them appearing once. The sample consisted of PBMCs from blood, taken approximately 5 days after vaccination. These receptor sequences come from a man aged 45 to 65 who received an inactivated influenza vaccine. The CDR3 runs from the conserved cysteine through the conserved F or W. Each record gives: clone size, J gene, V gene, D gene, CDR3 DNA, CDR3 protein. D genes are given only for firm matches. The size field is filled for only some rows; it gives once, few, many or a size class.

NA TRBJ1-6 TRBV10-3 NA TGTGCCATCAGGGCGGGAGGTTCACCCCTCCACTTT CAIRAGGSPLHF
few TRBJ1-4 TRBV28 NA TGTGCCAGCAGTTTAGAGGGGACAACTAATGAAAAACTGTTTTTT CASSLEGTTNEKLFF
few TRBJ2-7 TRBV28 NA TGTGCCAGCAGTGCTACACAGCTCTACGAGCAGTACTTC CASSATQLYEQYF
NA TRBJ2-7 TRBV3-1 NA TGTGCCAGCAGCCAAGGTGTGGCATTGAGCTCCTACGAGCAGTACTTC CASSQGVALSSYEQYF
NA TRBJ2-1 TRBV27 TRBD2 TGTGCCAGCTGCCACGGACTAGCGGGTTACAATGAGCAGTTCTTC CASCHGLAGYNEQFF
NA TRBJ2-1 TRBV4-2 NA TGTGCCAGCAGCCAAGGGGGGGCGGGGGAGTACAATGAGCAGTTCTTC CASSQGGAGEYNEQFF
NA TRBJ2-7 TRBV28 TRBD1 TGTGCCAGCAGGCAAGGGACAGGGAAATACTACGAGCAGTACTTC CASRQGTGKYYEQYF
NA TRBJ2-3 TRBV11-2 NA TGTGCCAGCAGCTTGCGGGCGTCTAGCACAGATACGCAGTATTTT CASSLRASSTDTQYF
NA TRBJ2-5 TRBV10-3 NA TGTGCCATCAGTGGAGGACAGATGAGGGCTCAAGAGACCCAGTACTTC CAISGGQMRAQETQYF
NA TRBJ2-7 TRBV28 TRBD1 TGTGCCAGCAGGGTGGACAGGGCATACGAGCAGTACTTC CASRVDRAYEQYF
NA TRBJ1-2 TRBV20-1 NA TGCAGTGCCCTAGAGGGGGGCTATGGCTACACCTTC CSALEGGYGYTF
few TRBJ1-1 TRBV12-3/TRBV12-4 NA TGTGCCAGCAGCCGGGACGGCTCTGTAGCTTTCTTT CASSRDGSVAFF
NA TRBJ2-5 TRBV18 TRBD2 TGTGCCAGCTCACCACCGAGACTAGCGGGAGTGGAGACCCAGTACTTC CASSPPRLAGVETQYF
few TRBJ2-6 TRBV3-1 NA TGTGCCAGCAGCCAAGATAAGGGGGGTCTTAGCTCTGGGGCCAACGTCCTGACTTTC CASSQDKGGLSSGANVLTF
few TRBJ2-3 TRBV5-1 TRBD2 TGCGCCAGCAGCTTCGGCGGGGGAAACACAGATACGCAGTATTTT CASSFGGGNTDTQYF
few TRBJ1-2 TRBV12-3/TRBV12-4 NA TGTGCCAGCACCCACAGGCGGAGGGGGGTCTTCTCCTTC CASTHRRRGVFSF
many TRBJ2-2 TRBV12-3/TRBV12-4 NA TGTGCCAGCAGCCTTACAGGGCAGGCCGGGGAGCTGTTTTTT CASSLTGQAGELFF
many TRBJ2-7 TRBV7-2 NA TGTGCCAGCAGCTTCCGAGGGGCCTACGAGCAGTACTTC CASSFRGAYEQYF
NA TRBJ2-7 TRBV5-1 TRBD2 TGCGCCAGCAGCTTGCAGCGGGGGGCCGCCTACGAGCAGTACTTC CASSLQRGAAYEQYF
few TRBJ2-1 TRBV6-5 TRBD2 TGTGCCAGCAGTTTTTCCTTCCTAGCGGGAGAGAATGAGCAGTTCTTC CASSFSFLAGENEQFF
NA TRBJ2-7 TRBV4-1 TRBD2 TGCGCCAGCAGCCAGCGGACTAGTTCGTACGAGCAGTACTTC CASSQRTSSYEQYF
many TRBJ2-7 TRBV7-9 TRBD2 TGTGCCAGCAACCCAGGACTAGCTCGCTACGAGCAGTACTTC CASNPGLARYEQYF
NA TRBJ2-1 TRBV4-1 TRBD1 TGCGCCAGCAGCCAACCGGGACAGGGGGGCGATGAGCAGTTCTTC CASSQPGQGGDEQFF
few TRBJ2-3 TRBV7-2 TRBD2 TGTGCCAGCAGCTTAGGGGGACTAGCCTCAGATACGCAGTATTTT CASSLGGLASDTQYF
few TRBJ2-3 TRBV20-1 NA TGCAGTCCACGCCTGGGGACTAGCACAGATACGCAGTATTTT CSPRLGTSTDTQYF
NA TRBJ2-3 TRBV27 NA TGTGCCAGCAGTTTGACCAGGGGTCTAAGCACAGATACGCAGTATTTT CASSLTRGLSTDTQYF
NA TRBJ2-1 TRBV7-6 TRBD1 TGTGCCAGCAGCTTAGCTTCAGGGGGTCGCAATGAGCAGTTCTTC CASSLASGGRNEQFF
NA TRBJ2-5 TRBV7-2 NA TGTGCCAGCAGCTTAAGAGCCCCGGATTCCCACTCCCAGACCCAGTACTTC CASSLRAPDSHSQTQYF
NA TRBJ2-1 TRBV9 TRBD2 TGTGCCAGCAGCGTAGGGGCAGCGGGGGGTCCCCCGTACAATGAGCAGTTCTTC CASSVGAAGGPPYNEQFF
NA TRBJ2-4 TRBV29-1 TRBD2 TGCAGCGTTTTTAGCGGGAGGGCCGACAAAAACATTCAGTACTTC CSVFSGRADKNIQYF
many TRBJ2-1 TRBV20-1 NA TGCAGTGCTAGAGATATGGGCACCCACAATGAGCAGTTCTTC CSARDMGTHNEQFF
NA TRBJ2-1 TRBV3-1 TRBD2 TGTGCCACCCGAGGGACTAGCGGGAGCAATGAGCAGTTCTTC CATRGTSGSNEQFF
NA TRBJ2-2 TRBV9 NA TGTGCCAGCAGCGTAGGACAAGCGGTAAACACCGGGGAGCTGTTTTTT CASSVGQAVNTGELFF
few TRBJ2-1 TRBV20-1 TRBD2 TGCAGTGCTAGGGATGTGGGACTAGCGGGTAACGGCCAGGGGGATGAGCAGTTCTTC CSARDVGLAGNGQGDEQFF
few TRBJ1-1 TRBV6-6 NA TGTGCCAGCAGTTATGGGCGAGACCCTGAAGCTTTCTTT CASSYGRDPEAFF
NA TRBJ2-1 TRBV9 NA TGTGCCAGCAGCGTAGATGGGGGAAGTGAGCAGTTCTTC CASSVDGGSEQFF
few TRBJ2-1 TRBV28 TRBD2 TGTGCCAGCAGTCTGAGCGGGAGCGTCGCGAATGAGCAGTTCTTC CASSLSGSVANEQFF
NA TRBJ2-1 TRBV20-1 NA TGCAGTGCTAGTGGGTTACCTGGGTTAGAAGAGCAGTTCTTC CSASGLPGLEEQFF
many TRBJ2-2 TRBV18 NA TGTGCCAGCTCAACCAACCCTGCCTCCACCGGGGAGCTGTTTTTT CASSTNPASTGELFF
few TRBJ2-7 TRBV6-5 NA TGTGCCAGCAGTTACTCGTGGCAGGCCTCCTACGAGCAGTACTTC CASSYSWQASYEQYF